These 27 T cell receptor beta chains were sequenced from one sample in a study of beta chain features in type 1 diabetes. The study's findings and limits: TCRB CDR3s from Type 1 diabetes patients were moderately but significantly shorter in all four CD4+ subsets.

Expressed TCRB transcripts were sequenced after all isolated RNA was converted to cDNA. Data came from immunoSEQ multiplex PCR; TCRdb stores just in-frame clones and leaves some out. The table lists almost 350,000 clones, around 8.5% of them singletons, with around 1% in the top ten. Their specific antigens are unknown. Sequenced: central memory CD4+ T cells from blood. The receptors originated from a man aged 30 to 45 with type 1 diabetes.

The chain employs TRBV25-1 and TRBJ1-2, with 7 bases aligning to TRBD1. Germline V gene lookup returns CDR1 MGHDK and CDR2 SYGVNS. The CDR3 has 13 residues. V lost 4 bases to trimming and J lost 13 bases; unmatched junction nucleotides: 12. The CDR3 nucleotides are TGTGCCAGCAGTGTGGAGACAGGGACCCGTCTCACCTTC. Translating gives CASSVETGTRLTF.

The V gene is TRBV4-3, the J gene TRBJ1-6; D is perhaps TRBD1 (5 bases). Germline V gives CDR1 LGHNA, CDR2 YSLEER. V shed 0 bases and J shed 9 bases, with 12 bases lying between them. This CDR3 contains 15 residues. The CDR3 DNA reads TGCGCCAGCAGCCAAGATGGATGGGGCACTTCACCCCTCCACTTT. Translated, it gives CASSQDGWGTSPLHF.

The V and J genes are TRBV4-1 and TRBJ2-2; no definite D call. The CDR3 contains 14 residues. The germline V gene encodes CDR1 MGHRA and CDR2 YSYEKL. V shed 0 bases and J shed 6 bases, with 8 bases lying between them. CDR3 sequence: CASSQDRFAGELFF. CDR3 nucleotides: TGCGCCAGCAGCCAAGATCGATTCGCCGGGGAGCTGTTTTTT.

The J gene is TRBJ1-6, the V gene TRBV5-1, with D uncertain. Trimming stripped 0 bases from V and 7 bases from J, with 8 bases between. This CDR3 comprises 14 residues. Germline V gives CDR1 SGHRS, CDR2 YFSETQ. As DNA, the CDR3 is TGCGCCAGCAGCTTGGAGGGTCCCAATTCACCCCTCCACTTT. As protein: CASSLEGPNSPLHF.

This sequence joins TRBV2 and TRBJ2-7; 8 bases map to TRBD1. Per the germline V gene, CDR1 is SNHLY and CDR2 is FYNNEI. This CDR3 is 14 amino acids long. Losses at the gene ends were 3 bases for V and 0 bases for J; bases not matched to a gene: 1. CDR3 loop: CASSDRGHSYEQYF. Here the CDR3 DNA reads TGTGCCAGCAGTGACAGGGGGCACTCCTACGAGCAGTACTTC.

This clone appeared a few times. This rearrangement joins TRBV7-2 to TRBJ1-1; unclear D gene. Germline CDR1 and CDR2: SGHTA and FQGNSA. V dropped 5 bases and J dropped 1 base, with 8 bases sitting between them. CDR3 size: 13 residues. The CDR3 loop reads CASSAQPNTEAFF. CDR3 DNA sequence: TGTGCCAGCAGCGCGCAGCCGAACACTGAAGCTTTCTTT.

This clone was recorded a few times. The CDR3, as DNA: TGCGCCAGCAGCCTAGGGACAGGGCGGAGTAATTCACCCCTCCACTTT. Protein sequence: CASSLGTGRSNSPLHF. The gene calls are TRBV4-3 and TRBJ1-6; TRBD1 matches at 9 bases. CDR1 and CDR2 from the germline V gene are LGHNA and YSLEER. The CDR3 loop spans 16 amino acids. With V trimmed by 4 bases and J by 6 bases, 7 bases remained unmatched.

This clone was seen a few times. The chain links TRBV4-3 to TRBJ1-1; D is undetermined. The CDR3 runs to 13 residues. From germline, CDR1 is LGHNA and CDR2 YSLEER. Trimming pared 4 bases from V and 4 bases from J, leaving 10 bases between. The CDR3 sequence: CASSRAPGTEAFF. In DNA form, the CDR3 reads TGCGCCAGCAGCCGGGCGCCGGGCACTGAAGCTTTCTTT.

This clone has ten or more counts. V gene TRBV28 combines with J gene TRBJ2-7; no firm D call. The CDR3 runs to 15 residues. With 6 bases removed from V and 2 bases from J, the gap between germline ends came to 17 bases. Germline CDR1 reads MDHEN; CDR2 reads SYDVKM. CDR3 DNA: TGTGCCAGCAGCCAATCGAGCCGTGATGCCTACGAGCAGTACTTC. Its protein is CASSQSSRDAYEQYF.

The chain employs TRBV6-1 and TRBJ2-7; D call uncertain. From germline, CDR1 is MNHNS and CDR2 SASEGT. The CDR3 runs to 16 residues. The V end was cut by 1 base, the J end by 3 bases, with 16 bases between. CDR3 residues: CASSEVYPVGHYEQYF. The CDR3, as DNA: TGTGCCAGCAGTGAAGTATATCCGGTAGGGCACTACGAGCAGTACTTC.

This clone showed up just a few times. V and J are TRBV28 and TRBJ2-7, with D unresolved. Trimming stripped 5 bases from V and 6 bases from J, with 8 bases between. CDR3 length: 11 amino acids. CDR1 and CDR2 (germline): MDHEN, SYDVKM. CDR3 nucleotide sequence: TGTGCCAGCAGTACTCCTACCGAGCAGTACTTC. As protein: CASSTPTEQYF.

The chain has TRBV7-9 and TRBJ2-4, with no clear D. Germline values: CDR1 SEHNR, CDR2 FQNEAQ (reference sequence). Trimming shortened V by 4 bases and J by 8 bases, and 15 bases separated the two germline ends. The CDR3 is 14 residues long. This chain's CDR3 is CASSSLLPSDIQYF. In DNA form, the CDR3 reads TGTGCCAGCAGCTCCTTGCTCCCCTCGGACATTCAGTACTTC.

The chain employs TRBV4-3 and TRBJ2-2; D is uncertain. The germline V gene encodes CDR1 LGHNA and CDR2 YSLEER. Trimming left V 6 bases short and J 4 bases short, with 3 bases between. This CDR3 has 11 residues. The CDR3 DNA sequence: TGCGCCAGCAGATTCACCGGGGAGCTGTTTTTT. Protein: CASRFTGELFF.

The rearrangement uses TRBV6-6 and TRBJ2-7; 11 bases are shared with TRBD1. V trimming: 6 bases; J trimming: 2 bases; junction bases outside the gene matches: 3. Per germline, CDR1 MNHNY and CDR2 SVGAGI (reference sequence). The CDR3 contains 14 residues. The CDR3 protein is CASRKGQGAYEQYF. Here the CDR3 DNA reads TGTGCCAGCAGGAAGGGACAGGGGGCCTACGAGCAGTACTTC.

This chain connects TRBV6-1 to TRBJ1-6; a possible D gene is TRBD1 (6 bases). Trimming left V 5 bases short and J 8 bases short, with 10 bases between. The CDR3 is 13 amino acids. Germline V lookup: CDR1 MNHNS, CDR2 SASEGT. Here the CDR3 reads CASSLRTDSPLHF. In DNA, the CDR3 is TGTGCCAGCAGTCTACGGACAGATTCACCCCTCCACTTT.

The chain couples TRBV7-2 to TRBJ2-7; 8 bases map to TRBD2. Germline V gene data show CDR1 as SGHTA and CDR2 as FQGNSA. This CDR3 comprises 16 residues. The V and J ends lost 1 base and 3 bases, in that order; junction bases with no gene match: 8. CDR3 in DNA: TGTGCCAGCAGCTTAGGAGCGGGGGCCAAGAACTACGAGCAGTACTTC. This codes for CASSLGAGAKNYEQYF.

This clone was observed a few times. The V gene is TRBV7-2, the J gene TRBJ2-3; D uncertain. The CDR3 has 12 amino acids. The germline V and J ends were trimmed by 5 bases and 6 bases, with 9 bases remaining between them. The germline gives CDR1 SGHTA, CDR2 FQGNSA. The DNA of the CDR3 is TGTGCCAGCAGCGCTACACAGGATACGCAGTATTTT. This encodes CASSATQDTQYF.

This sequence joins TRBV4-2 and TRBJ2-3; D is possibly TRBD2 (7 bases). CDR1 and CDR2 (germline): LGHNA, YNFKEQ. This CDR3 has 15 amino acids. The V and J ends lost 5 bases and 0 bases respectively, with 12 bases between them. The CDR3 coding sequence is TGTGCCAGCAGCTCGCGGGGGCTGAGCACAGATACGCAGTATTTT. It codes for CASSSRGLSTDTQYF.

In this sample, this clone turned up a few times. The rearrangement uses TRBV4-1 and TRBJ2-1; D call uncertain. V lost 0 bases, J lost 2 bases, and 14 bases lay in between. The CDR3 runs to 17 residues. Germline V lookup: CDR1 MGHRA, CDR2 YSYEKL. CDR3: CASSQEMTNPPYNEQFF. The CDR3 DNA reads TGCGCCAGCAGCCAAGAAATGACAAACCCCCCCTACAATGAGCAGTTCTTC.

The chain carries TRBV6-1 and TRBJ1-6; D ambiguous. The CDR3 loop spans 13 amino acids. Per the germline V gene, CDR1 is MNHNS and CDR2 is SASEGT. V was pared by 7 bases and J by 8 bases, with 12 bases between. The CDR3 nucleotides read TGTGCCAGCACCCAAGAGGCGGATTCACCCCTCCACTTT. Translated: CASTQEADSPLHF.

V is TRBV6-6 and J is TRBJ1-5; D is undetermined. The germline gives CDR1 MNHNY, CDR2 SVGAGI (reference sequence). V lost 6 bases to trimming and J lost 4 bases, with 10 bases between them. CDR3 length: 13 residues. The CDR3 region is CASSLWGNQPQHF. The CDR3 nucleotides read TGTGCCAGCAGCCTCTGGGGAAATCAGCCCCAGCATTTT.

Here the CDR3 reads CASSVAVEPGNTIYF. In DNA form, the CDR3 reads TGTGCCAGCAGCGTAGCTGTGGAACCTGGAAACACCATATATTTT. The chain uses TRBV9 and TRBJ1-3, with D hard to call. From germline, CDR1 is SGDLS and CDR2 YYNGEE. V gave up 0 bases and J gave up 2 bases, with 9 bases separating them. This CDR3 contains 15 residues. Full variable domain (missing parts from reference TRBV9 and TRBJ1-3): DSGVTQTPKHLITATGQRVTLRCSPRSGDLSVYWYQQSLDQGLQFLIQYYNGEERAKGNILERFSAQQFPDLHSELNLSSLELGDSALYFCASSVAVEPGNTIYFGEGSWLTVV.

The sample holds a few counts of this clone. In DNA form, the CDR3 reads TGTGCCAGCAGTGAAGGACGAAGGGGAGGTGAAGCTTTCTTT. It yields the protein CASSEGRRGGEAFF. This rearrangement joins TRBV2 to TRBJ1-1; possibly TRBD1 for D (5 bases). Trimming stripped 1 base from V and 7 bases from J, with 13 bases between. The germline gives CDR1 SNHLY, CDR2 FYNNEI. The CDR3 is 14 residues long. Using reference TRBV2 and TRBJ1-1 for the parts outside the CDR3, the full variable domain is EPEVTQTPSHQVTQMGQEVILRCVPISNHLYFYWYRQILGQKVEFLVSFYNNEISEKSEIFDDQFSVERPDGSNFTLKIRSTKLEDSAMYFCASSEGRRGGEAFFGQGTRLTVV.

The CDR3, as DNA: TGTGCCAGCAGCCGGGACTTGAGCTCCTACGAGCAGTACTTC. Residues: CASSRDLSSYEQYF. The chain joins TRBV11-2 to TRBJ2-7, with D perhaps TRBD2 (6 bases). Trimming shortened V by 5 bases and J by 0 bases, and 11 bases separated the two germline ends. Germline V gene lookup returns CDR1 SGHAT and CDR2 FQNNGV. The CDR3 consists of 14 residues.

The genes are TRBV7-8 and TRBJ1-1; 8 positions agree with TRBD1. Germline assignment: CDR1 SGHVS and CDR2 FQNEAQ. The CDR3 runs 14 residues. The ends lost 5 bases at V and 4 bases at J; junction bases unmatched: 6. The CDR3 here is CASSLQTGVTEAFF. CDR3 nucleotides: TGTGCCAGCAGCCTACAGACAGGGGTCACTGAAGCTTTCTTT.

This chain joins TRBV18 and TRBJ2-2; possibly TRBD1 or TRBD2 for D (6 bases each). Germline V gene lookup returns CDR1 KGHSH and CDR2 LQKENI. Trimming took 3 bases from V and 6 from J, leaving 17 bases between them. The CDR3 contains 16 residues. The CDR3 sequence is CASSPSMGGLSGELFF. CDR3 in DNA: TGTGCCAGCTCACCTTCGATGGGGGGCCTATCCGGGGAGCTGTTTTTT.

V usage is TRBV5-1 and J usage is TRBJ1-3, with D hard to call. This CDR3 is built from 14 residues. Deletions cut 0 bases from V and 4 bases from J, with 8 bases between. CDR1 is SGHRS, CDR2 YFSETQ, per germline. Here the CDR3 reads CASSLGSDGNTIYF. CDR3 coding DNA: TGCGCCAGCAGCTTGGGATCGGACGGAAACACCATATATTTT.